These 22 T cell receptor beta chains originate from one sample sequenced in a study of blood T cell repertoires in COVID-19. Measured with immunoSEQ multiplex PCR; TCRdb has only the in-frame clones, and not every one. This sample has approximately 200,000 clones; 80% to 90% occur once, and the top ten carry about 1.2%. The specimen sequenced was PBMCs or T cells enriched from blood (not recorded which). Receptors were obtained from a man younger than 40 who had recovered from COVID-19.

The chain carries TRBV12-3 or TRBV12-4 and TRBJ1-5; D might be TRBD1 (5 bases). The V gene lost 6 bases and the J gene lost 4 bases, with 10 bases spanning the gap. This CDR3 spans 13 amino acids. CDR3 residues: CASREAGNQPQHF. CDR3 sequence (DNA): TGTGCCAGCAGAGAGGCAGGGAATCAGCCCCAGCATTTT.

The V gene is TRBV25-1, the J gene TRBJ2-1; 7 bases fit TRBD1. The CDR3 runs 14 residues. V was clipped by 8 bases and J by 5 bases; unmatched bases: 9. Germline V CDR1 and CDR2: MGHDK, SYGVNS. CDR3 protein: CASPDRDHDNEQFF. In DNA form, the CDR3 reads TGTGCCAGCCCCGACAGGGATCACGACAATGAGCAGTTCTTC. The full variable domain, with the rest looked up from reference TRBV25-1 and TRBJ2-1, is EADIYQTPRYLVIGTGKKITLECSQTMGHDKMYWYQQDPGMELHLIHYSYGVNSTEKGDLSSESTVSRIRTEHFPLTLESARPSHTSQYLCASPDRDHDNEQFFGPGTRLTVL.

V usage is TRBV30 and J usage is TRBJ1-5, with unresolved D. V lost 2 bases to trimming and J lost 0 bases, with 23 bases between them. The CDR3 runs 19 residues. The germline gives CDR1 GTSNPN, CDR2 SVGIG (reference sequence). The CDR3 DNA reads TGTGCCTGGAGTTTTGTGAGGAACCCCAAAATTCCTAGCAATCAGCCCCAGCATTTT. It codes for CAWSFVRNPKIPSNQPQHF.

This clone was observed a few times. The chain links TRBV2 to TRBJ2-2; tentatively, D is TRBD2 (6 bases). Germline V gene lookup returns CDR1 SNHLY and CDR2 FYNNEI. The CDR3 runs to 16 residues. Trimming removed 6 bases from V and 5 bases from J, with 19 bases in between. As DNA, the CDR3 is TGTGCCAGCAGGACGGGGGAATGGACGAGGACCGGGGAGCTGTTTTTT. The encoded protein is CASRTGEWTRTGELFF.

CDR3 DNA: TGCGCCAGCAGCCCAAGCGGGAGGGCCGACAATGAGCAGTTCTTC. Translating it yields CASSPSGRADNEQFF. The chain uses TRBV5-1 and TRBJ2-1; TRBD2 agrees at 10 bases. CDR1 and CDR2 (germline): SGHRS, YFSETQ. The CDR3 has 15 residues. With V trimmed by 4 bases and J by 5 bases, 6 bases remained unmatched.

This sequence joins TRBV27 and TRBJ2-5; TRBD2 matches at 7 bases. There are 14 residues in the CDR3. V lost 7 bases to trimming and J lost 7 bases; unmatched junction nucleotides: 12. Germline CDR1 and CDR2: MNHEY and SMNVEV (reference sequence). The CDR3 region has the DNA TGTGCCAGCATGTCCCCACTAGCGCTGGGGACCCAGTACTTC. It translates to CASMSPLALGTQYF.

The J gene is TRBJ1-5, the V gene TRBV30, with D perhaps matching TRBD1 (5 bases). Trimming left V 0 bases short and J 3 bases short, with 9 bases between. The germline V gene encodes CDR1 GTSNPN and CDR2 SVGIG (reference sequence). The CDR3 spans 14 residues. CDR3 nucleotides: TGTGCCTGGAGTGTAGGGGCAAACAATCAGCCCCAGCATTTT. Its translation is CAWSVGANNQPQHF.

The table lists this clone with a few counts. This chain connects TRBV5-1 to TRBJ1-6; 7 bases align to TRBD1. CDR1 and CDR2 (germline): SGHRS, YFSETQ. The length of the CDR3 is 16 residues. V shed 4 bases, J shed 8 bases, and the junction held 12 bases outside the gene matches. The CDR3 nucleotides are TGCGCCAGCAGCCCCTCCCCGACAGGGACGGATTCACCCCTCCACTTT. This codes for CASSPSPTGTDSPLHF.

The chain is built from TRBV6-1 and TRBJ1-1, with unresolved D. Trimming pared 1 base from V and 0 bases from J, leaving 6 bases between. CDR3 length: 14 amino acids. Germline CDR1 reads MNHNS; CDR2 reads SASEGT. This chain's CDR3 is CASSEVGMNTEAFF. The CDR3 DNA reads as TGTGCCAGCAGTGAAGTTGGCATGAACACTGAAGCTTTCTTT.

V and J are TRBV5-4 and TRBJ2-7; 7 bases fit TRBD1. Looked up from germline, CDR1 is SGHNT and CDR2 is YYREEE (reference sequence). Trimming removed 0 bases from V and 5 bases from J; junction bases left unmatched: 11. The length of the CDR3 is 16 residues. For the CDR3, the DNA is TGTGCCAGCAGCTTGGGGGCTGGAGGACAGGCACACGAGCAGTACTTC. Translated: CASSLGAGGQAHEQYF. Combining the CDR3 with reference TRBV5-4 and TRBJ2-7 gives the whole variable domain ETGVTQSPTHLIKTRGQQVTLRCSSQSGHNTVSWYQQALGQGPQFIFQYYREEENGRGNFPPRFSGLQFPNYSSELNVNALELDDSALYLCASSLGAGGQAHEQYFGPGTRLTVT.

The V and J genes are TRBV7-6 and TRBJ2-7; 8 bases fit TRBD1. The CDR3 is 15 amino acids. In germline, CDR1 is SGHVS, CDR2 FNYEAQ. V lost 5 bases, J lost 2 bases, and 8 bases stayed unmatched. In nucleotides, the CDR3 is TGTGCCAGCAGCGGTTATACGGGACAGGCCTACGAGCAGTACTTC. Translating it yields CASSGYTGQAYEQYF.

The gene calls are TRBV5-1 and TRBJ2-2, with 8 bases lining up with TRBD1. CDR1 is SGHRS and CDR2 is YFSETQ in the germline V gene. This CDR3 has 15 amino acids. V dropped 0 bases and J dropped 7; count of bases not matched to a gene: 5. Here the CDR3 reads CASSLDTGGYGELFF. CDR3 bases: TGCGCCAGCAGCTTGGATACAGGGGGATACGGGGAGCTGTTTTTT. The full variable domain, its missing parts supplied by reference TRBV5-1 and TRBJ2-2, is KAGVTQTPRYLIKTRGQQVTLSCSPISGHRSVSWYQQTPGQGLQFLFEYFSETQRNKGNFPGRFSGRQFSNSRSEMNVSTLELGDSALYLCASSLDTGGYGELFFGEGSRLTVL.

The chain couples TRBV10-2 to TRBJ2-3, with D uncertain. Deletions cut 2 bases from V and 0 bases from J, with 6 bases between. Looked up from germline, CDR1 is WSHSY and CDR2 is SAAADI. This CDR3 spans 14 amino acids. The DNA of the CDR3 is TGCGCCAGCAGTGAGCCGCAGAGCACAGATACGCAGTATTTT. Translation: CASSEPQSTDTQYF.

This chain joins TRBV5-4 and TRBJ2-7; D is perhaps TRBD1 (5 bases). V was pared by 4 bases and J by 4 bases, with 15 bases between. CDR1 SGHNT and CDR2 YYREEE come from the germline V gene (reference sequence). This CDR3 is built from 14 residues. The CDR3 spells CASSPMWGRYEQYF. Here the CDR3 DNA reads TGTGCCAGCAGCCCCATGTGGGGCAGGTACGAGCAGTACTTC. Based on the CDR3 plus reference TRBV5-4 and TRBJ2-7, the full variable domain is ETGVTQSPTHLIKTRGQQVTLRCSSQSGHNTVSWYQQALGQGPQFIFQYYREEENGRGNFPPRFSGLQFPNYSSELNVNALELDDSALYLCASSPMWGRYEQYFGPGTRLTVT.

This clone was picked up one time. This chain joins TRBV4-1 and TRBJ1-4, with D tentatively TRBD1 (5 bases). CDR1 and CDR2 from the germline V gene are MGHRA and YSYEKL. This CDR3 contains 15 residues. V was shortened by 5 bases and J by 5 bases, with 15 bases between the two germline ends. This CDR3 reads CASSVRGDVNEKLFF. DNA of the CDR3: TGCGCCAGCAGCGTGCGGGGCGACGTAAATGAAAAACTGTTTTTT.

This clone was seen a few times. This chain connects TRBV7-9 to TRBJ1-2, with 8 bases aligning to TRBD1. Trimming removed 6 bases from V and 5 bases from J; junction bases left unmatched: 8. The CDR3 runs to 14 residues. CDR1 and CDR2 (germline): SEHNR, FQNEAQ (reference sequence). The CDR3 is CASRKDGTGYGYTF. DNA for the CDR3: TGTGCCAGCAGAAAAGACGGGACAGGTTATGGCTACACCTTC.

The CDR3 loop is CASSQAKQGTYEQYF. Written as DNA, the CDR3 is TGTGCCAGCAGCCAGGCTAAACAGGGGACCTACGAGCAGTACTTC. The genes are TRBV3-1 (or the pseudogene TRBV3-2) and TRBJ2-7; TRBD1 aligns across 7 bases. The V and J ends lost 3 bases and 2 bases, in that order; junction bases with no gene match: 7. This CDR3 contains 15 residues. Germline V lookup: CDR1 LGHDT, CDR2 YNNKEL (reference sequence).

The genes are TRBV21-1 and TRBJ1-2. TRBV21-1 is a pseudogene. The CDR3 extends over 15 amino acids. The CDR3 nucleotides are TGTGCCAGCAGCAAATGGGTCAGCGACTACTATGGCTACACCTTC. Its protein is CASSKWVSDYYGYTF.

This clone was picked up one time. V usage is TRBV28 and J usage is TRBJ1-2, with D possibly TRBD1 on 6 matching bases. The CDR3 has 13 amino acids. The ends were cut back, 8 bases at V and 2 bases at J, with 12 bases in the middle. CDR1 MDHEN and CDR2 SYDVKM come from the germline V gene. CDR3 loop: CASAEGTNYGYTF. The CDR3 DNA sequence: TGTGCCAGCGCCGAAGGGACAAACTATGGCTACACCTTC.

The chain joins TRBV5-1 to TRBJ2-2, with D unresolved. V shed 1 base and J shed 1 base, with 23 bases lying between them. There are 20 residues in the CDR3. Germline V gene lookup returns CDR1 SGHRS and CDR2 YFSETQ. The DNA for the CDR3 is TGCGCCAGCAGCTTGCCATTGAAGGCAGGCCCCGGAATGAACACCGGGGAGCTGTTTTTT. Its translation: CASSLPLKAGPGMNTGELFF.

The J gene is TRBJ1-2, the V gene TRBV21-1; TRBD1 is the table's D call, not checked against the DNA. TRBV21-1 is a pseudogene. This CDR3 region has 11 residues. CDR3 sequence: CASSIGHGYTF. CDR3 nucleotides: TGTGCCAGCAGCATTGGGCATGGCTACACCTTC.

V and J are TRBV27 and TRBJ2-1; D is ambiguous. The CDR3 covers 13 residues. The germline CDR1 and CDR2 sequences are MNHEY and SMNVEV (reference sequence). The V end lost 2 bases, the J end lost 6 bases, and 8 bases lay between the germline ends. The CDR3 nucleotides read TGTGCCAGCAGTTTACAGACTCTCAATGAGCAGTTCTTC. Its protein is CASSLQTLNEQFF.